The clone carrying this TCR beta chain has just one count. Cohorts were determined from participant-reported clinical history. This record belongs to a study of blood T cell repertoires in COVID-19. Trimming left V 0 bases short and J 3 bases short, with 9 bases between. Germline CDR1 and CDR2: SGHRS and YFSETQ. The CDR3 is 14 amino acids. Data came from immunoSEQ multiplex PCR; TCRdb stores just in-frame clones and leaves some out. The profile shows approximately 150,000 clones, 79% of them singletons. Material: PBMCs or T cells enriched from blood (not recorded which). The genes are TRBV5-1 and TRBJ2-5; D gene ambiguous. The receptor's source is a woman in her seventies in a cohort exposed to, infected with or recovered from COVID-19 (not recorded which). CDR3 protein: CASSLVTVKETQYF. The CDR3, as DNA: TGCGCCAGCAGCTTGGTTACAGTGAAAGAGACCCAGTACTTC. The full variable domain, rest sourced from reference TRBV5-1 and TRBJ2-5, is KAGVTQTPRYLIKTRGQQVTLSCSPISGHRSVSWYQQTPGQGLQFLFEYFSETQRNKGNFPGRFSGRQFSNSRSEMNVSTLELGDSALYLCASSLVTVKETQYFGPGTRLLVL.